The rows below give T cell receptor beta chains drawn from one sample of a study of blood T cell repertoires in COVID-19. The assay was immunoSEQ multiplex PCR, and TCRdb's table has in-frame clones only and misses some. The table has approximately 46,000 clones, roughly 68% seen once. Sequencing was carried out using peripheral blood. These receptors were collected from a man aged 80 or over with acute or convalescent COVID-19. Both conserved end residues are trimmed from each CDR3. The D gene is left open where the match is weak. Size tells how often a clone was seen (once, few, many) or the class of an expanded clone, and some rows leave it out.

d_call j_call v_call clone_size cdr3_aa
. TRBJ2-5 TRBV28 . ASSLLAAGRETQY
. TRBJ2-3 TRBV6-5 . ASSSPGSTDTQY
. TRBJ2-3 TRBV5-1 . ASSSIPPAGAYRTPYTQY
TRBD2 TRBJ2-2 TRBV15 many ATTRTSGRGVTGELF
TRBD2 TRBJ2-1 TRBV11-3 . ASSLAGLAGVNEQF
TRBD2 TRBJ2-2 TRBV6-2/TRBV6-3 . ASSSVASGSGELF
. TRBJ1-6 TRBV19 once ASKRGWNSPLH
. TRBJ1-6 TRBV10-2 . AILDRRSSYNSPLH
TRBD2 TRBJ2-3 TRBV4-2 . ASSQDRPRGLARIDTQY
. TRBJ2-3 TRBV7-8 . ASSLGGTGDTQY
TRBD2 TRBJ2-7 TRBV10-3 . AISTSGSSYEQY
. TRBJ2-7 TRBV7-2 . ASSPRYGGLEQY
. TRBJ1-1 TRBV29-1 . SVSDRNTEAF
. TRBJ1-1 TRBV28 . ASSSPGDTEAF
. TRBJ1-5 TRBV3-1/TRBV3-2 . ASSLSYGGNQPQH
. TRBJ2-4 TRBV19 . ASSLTPGGAKNIQY
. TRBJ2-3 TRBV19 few ASSRGSVLPNTDTQY
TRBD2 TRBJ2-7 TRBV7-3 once ASSPSGGRGYEQY
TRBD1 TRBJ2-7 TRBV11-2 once ASGEIFRGRFEQY
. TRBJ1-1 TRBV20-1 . SALENTEAF
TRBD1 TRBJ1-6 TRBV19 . ASWDRVNSPLH
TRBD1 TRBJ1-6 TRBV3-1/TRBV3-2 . ASSRRDSGGSPLH
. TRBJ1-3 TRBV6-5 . ASNREFLDTIY
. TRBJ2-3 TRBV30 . AWGPGVDTQY
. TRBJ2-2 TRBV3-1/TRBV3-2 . ASSLLLAGELF
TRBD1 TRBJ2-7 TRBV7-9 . ASSSDRAGYEQY
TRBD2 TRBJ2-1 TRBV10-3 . AISEGVGTSAYNEQF
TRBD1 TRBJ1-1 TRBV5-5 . ASSDRVATEAF
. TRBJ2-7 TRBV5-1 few ASSTGQVYEQY
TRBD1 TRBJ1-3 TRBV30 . AWSLWDRANTIY
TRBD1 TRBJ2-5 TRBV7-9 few ASSVYLRQGGETQY
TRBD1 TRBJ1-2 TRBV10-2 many ASSSDRSYGYT
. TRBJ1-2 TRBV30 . AWSRGGWDKDGYT
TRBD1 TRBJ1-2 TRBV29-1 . SVEGTGTSYGYT
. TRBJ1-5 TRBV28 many ASSFGGKGVGQPQH
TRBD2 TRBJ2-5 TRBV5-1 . ASSFGGLAGVETQY
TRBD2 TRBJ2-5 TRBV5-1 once ASSKGLAGAARETQY
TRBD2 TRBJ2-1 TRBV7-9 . ASSLVGTSEQF
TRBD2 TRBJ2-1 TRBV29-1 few SVPRGGLAGGNEQF
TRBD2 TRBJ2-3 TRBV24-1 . ATSDSGTSGRPRTDTQY
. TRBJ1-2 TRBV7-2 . ASSLSGPRDYGYT
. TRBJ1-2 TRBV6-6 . ASSSRGQGGYT
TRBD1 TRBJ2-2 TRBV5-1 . ASSPWTGLHPGELF
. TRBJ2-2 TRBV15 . ATSSKAGRRRELF
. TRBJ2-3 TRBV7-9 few ASSHLWREGRDTQY
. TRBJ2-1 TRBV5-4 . ASSFGLNEQF
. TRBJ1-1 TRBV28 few ASSLEGSNTEAF
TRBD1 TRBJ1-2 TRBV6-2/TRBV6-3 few ASSNYRDRGSYGYT
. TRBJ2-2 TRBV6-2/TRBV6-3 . ASSLTATGELF
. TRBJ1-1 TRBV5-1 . ASSRRTAGEAF
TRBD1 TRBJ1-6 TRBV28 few ASSLRTGHSPLH
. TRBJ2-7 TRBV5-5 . ASSSQGSLLYEQY
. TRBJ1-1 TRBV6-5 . ASSTAQGYTEAF
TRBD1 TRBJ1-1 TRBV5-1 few ASRNWFGTGMNTEAF
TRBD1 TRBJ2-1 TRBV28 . ASSSPGQGAHNEQF